This T cell receptor (beta chain) was recovered during a study of T cell responses to AZD1222 COVID-19 vaccine. Clones were read by immunoSEQ multiplex PCR, and TCRdb kept only the in-frame ones, dropping some. The table lists roughly 260,000 clones, approximately 95% of them singletons. The germline V and J ends were trimmed by 3 bases and 4 bases, with 18 bases remaining between them. CDR1 is SGHRS and CDR2 is YFSETQ in the germline V gene. The CDR3 runs to 16 residues. The receptor was derived from an adult in good health. The V call is TRBV5-1, the J call TRBJ2-3, with TRBD1 as a possible D gene (6 bases). The specimen was peripheral blood, collected on day 0 of AZD1222 vaccination. This CDR3 is CASSSTGTSTSDTQYF. Written as DNA, the CDR3 is TGCGCCAGCAGCTCCACCGGGACATCAACTTCAGATACGCAGTATTTT. The entire variable domain, with the rest obtained from reference TRBV5-1 and TRBJ2-3, is as follows: KAGVTQTPRYLIKTRGQQVTLSCSPISGHRSVSWYQQTPGQGLQFLFEYFSETQRNKGNFPGRFSGRQFSNSRSEMNVSTLELGDSALYLCASSSTGTSTSDTQYFGPGTRLTVL.